The sequence of this TCR beta chain was determined in a study of CD8+ T cells in alopecia areata. As for the study in general: Patients received oral tofacitinib, 5 to 10 mg twice daily, for moderate-to-severe alopecia areata. Overall study results and limits: Patients displayed less clarity in TCR sharing than mice, a finding possibly related to HLA. Scalp clonality decreased significantly with tofacitinib, and so did expanded CD8+ clones among the top 100.

Regarding this clone: Antigen specificity is unknown.

Germline values: CDR1 SQVTM, CDR2 ANQGSEA. CDR3 size: 12 residues. The V end was cut by 5 bases, the J end by 8 bases, with 13 bases between. Treatment defined: oral pan-JAK inhibitor, 5-10 mg twice daily. From alopecia areata patients, lesional scalp punch biopsies and peripheral blood were collected. RNA was isolated and reverse transcribed to cDNA, the sequencing template. Generated by immunoSEQ multiplex PCR, the TCRdb table keeps only in-frame clones and is missing some. The repertoire includes over 250,000 clones, 60% of them detected once, and roughly 0.88% sits in the top ten. The receptor comes from a human donor with alopecia areata. Material: CD4+ T cells sorted from blood, obtained around week 54, from a patient treated with tofacitinib. The chain employs TRBV29-1 and TRBJ2-1; D might be TRBD1 or TRBD2, each matching 5 bases. CDR3 DNA sequence: TGCAGCGTTCGAGGGGATTGGGATGAGCAGTTCTTC. Its translation is CSVRGDWDEQFF.